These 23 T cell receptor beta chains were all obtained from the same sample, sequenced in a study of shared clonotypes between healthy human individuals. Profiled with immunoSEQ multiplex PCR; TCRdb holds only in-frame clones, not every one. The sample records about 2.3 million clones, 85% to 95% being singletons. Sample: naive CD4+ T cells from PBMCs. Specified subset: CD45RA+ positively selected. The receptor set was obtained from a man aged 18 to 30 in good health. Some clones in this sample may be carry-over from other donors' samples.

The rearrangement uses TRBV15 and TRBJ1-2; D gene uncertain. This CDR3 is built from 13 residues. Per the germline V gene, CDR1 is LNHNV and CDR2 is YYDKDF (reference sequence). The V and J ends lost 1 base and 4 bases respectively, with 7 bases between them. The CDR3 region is CATSRAGVYGYTF. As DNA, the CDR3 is TGTGCCACCAGCAGAGCCGGGGTCTATGGCTACACCTTC.

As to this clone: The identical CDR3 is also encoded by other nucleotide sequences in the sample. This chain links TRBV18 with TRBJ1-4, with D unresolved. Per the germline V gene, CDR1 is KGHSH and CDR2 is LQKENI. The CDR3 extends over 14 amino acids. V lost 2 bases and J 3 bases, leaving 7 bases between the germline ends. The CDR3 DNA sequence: TGTGCCAGCTCACCAGGGTCGGCTAATGAAAAACTGTTTTTT. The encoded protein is CASSPGSANEKLFF.

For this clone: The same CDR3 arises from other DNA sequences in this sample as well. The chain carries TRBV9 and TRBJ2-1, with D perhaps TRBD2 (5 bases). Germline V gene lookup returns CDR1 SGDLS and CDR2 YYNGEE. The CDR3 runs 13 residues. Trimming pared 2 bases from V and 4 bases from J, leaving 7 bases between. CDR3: CASSVGVYNEQFF. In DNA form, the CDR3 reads TGTGCCAGCAGCGTCGGGGTGTACAATGAGCAGTTCTTC.

Written as DNA, the CDR3 is TGTGCCAGCAGCCCCCGCTCCGTAGCGGGAGGGCAAGAGACCCAGTACTTC. Its protein is CASSPRSVAGGQETQYF. The chain links TRBV5-5 to TRBJ2-5; 11 bases line up with TRBD2. The V segment lost 4 bases and the J segment 2 bases; nucleotides outside the gene matches: 10. The germline V gene has CDR1 SGHKS and CDR2 YYEKEE (reference sequence). The CDR3 has 17 amino acids.

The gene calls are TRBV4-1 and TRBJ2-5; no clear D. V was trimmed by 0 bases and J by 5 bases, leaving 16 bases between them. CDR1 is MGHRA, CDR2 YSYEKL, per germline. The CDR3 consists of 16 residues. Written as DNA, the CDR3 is TGCGCCAGCAGCCAAGATCAAAGCCCAGTGGGGGAGACCCAGTACTTC. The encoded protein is CASSQDQSPVGETQYF.

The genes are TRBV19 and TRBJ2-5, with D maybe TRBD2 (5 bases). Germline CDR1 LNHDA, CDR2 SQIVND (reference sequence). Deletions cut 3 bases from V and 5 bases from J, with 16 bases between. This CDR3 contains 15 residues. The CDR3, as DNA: TGTGCCAGTAGTATTCGAATCGGCGGGCGGGAGACCCAGTACTTC. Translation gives CASSIRIGGRETQYF.

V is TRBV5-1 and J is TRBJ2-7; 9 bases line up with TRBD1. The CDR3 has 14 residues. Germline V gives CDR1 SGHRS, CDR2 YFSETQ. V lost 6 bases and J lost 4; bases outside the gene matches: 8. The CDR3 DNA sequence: TGCGCCAGCACCCCCGGGACAGGGCTGTACGAGCAGTACTTC. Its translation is CASTPGTGLYEQYF.

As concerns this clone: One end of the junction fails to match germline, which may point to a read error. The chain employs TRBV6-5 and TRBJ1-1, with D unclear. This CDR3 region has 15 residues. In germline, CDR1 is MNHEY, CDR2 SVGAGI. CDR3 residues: CASSYWRQLNTEAFF. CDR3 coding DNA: TGTGCCAGCAGCTACTGGCGCCAGTTAAACACTGAAGCTTTCTTT.

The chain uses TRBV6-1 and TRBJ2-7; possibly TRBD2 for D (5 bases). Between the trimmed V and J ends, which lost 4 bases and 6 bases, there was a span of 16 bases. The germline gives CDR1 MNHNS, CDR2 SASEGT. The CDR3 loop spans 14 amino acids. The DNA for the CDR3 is TGTGCCAGCAGTGTAAGTCTCAACGGGGTCGAGCAGTACTTC. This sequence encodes CASSVSLNGVEQYF.

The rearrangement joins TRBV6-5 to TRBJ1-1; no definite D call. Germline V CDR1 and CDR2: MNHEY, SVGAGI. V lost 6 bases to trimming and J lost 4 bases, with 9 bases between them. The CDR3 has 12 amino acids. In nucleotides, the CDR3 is TGTGCCAGCAGGGACCCGGGCACTGAAGCTTTCTTT. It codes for CASRDPGTEAFF.

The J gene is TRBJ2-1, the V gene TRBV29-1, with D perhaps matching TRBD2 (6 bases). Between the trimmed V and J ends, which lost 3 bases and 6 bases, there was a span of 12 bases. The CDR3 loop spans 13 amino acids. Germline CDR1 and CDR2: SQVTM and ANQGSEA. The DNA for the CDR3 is TGCAGCGTTGACGGGAGAGGGTTCAATGAGCAGTTCTTC. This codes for CSVDGRGFNEQFF.

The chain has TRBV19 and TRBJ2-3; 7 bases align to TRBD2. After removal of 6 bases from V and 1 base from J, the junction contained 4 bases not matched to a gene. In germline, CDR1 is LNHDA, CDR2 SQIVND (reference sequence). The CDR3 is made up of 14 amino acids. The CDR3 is CASSPAGRTDTQYF. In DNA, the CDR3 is TGTGCCAGTAGCCCAGCGGGACGCACAGATACGCAGTATTTT.

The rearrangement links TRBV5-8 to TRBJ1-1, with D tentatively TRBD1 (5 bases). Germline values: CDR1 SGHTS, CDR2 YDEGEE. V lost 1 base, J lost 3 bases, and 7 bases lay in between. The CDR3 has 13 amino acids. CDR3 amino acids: CASSLYRYTEAFF. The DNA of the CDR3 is TGTGCCAGCAGCTTGTACAGGTACACTGAAGCTTTCTTT.

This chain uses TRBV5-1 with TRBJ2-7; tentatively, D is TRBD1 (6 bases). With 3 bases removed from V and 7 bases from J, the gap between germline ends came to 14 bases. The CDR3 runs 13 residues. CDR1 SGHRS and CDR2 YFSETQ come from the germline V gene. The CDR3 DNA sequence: TGCGCCAGCAGCTCCGCAGGGGTTTGGGAGCAGTACTTC. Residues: CASSSAGVWEQYF.

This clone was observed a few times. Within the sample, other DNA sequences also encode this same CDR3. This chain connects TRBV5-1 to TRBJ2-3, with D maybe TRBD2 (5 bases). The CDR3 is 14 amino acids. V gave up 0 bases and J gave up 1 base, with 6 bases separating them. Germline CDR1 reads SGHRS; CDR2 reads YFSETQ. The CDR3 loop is CASSLAGGTDTQYF. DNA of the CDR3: TGCGCCAGCAGCTTGGCCGGGGGCACAGATACGCAGTATTTT.

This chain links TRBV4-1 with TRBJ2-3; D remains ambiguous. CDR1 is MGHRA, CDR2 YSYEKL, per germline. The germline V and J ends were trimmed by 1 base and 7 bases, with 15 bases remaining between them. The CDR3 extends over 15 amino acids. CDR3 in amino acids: CASSQVLTEKHTQYF. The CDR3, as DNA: TGCGCCAGCAGCCAAGTCTTGACGGAAAAACATACGCAGTATTTT.

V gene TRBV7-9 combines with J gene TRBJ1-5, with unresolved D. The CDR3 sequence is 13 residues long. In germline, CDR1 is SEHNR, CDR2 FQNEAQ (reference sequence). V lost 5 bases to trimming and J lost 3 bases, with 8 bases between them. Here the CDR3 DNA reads TGTGCCAGCAGCCAAACATCCAATCAGCCCCAGCATTTT. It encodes CASSQTSNQPQHF.

CDR3 nucleotide sequence: TGTGCCAGCAGATCTGCAACTAGCGGCTGGGGAGAGACCCAGTACTTC. Residues: CASRSATSGWGETQYF. This chain links TRBV28 with TRBJ2-5; 8 positions agree with TRBD2. Unmatched junction bases numbered 13, after V lost 6 bases and J lost 4 bases. This CDR3 is 16 amino acids long. CDR1 MDHEN and CDR2 SYDVKM come from the germline V gene.

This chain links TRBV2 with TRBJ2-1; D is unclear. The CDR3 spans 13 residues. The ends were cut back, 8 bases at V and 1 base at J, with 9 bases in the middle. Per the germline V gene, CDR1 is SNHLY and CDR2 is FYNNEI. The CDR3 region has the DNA TGTGCCAGCGGGCCCATGTCCTACAATGAGCAGTTCTTC. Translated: CASGPMSYNEQFF.

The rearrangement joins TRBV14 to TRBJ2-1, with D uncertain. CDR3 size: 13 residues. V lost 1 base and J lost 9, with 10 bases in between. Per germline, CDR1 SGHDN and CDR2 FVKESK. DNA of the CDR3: TGTGCCAGCAGCCAAGGTCGGGCCAGTGAGCAGTTCTTC. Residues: CASSQGRASEQFF.

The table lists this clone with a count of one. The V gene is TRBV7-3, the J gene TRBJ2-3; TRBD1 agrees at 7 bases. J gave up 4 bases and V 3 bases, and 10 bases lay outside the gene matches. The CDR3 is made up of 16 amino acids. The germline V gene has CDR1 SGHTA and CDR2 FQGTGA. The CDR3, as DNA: TGTGCCAGCAGCTTCTCGACAGGGTATCCCCCAGATACGCAGTATTTT. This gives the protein CASSFSTGYPPDTQYF. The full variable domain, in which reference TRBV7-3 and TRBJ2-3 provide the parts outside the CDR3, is GAGVSQTPSNKVTEKGKYVELRCDPISGHTALYWYRQSLGQGPEFLIYFQGTGAADDSGLPNDRFFAVRPEGSVSTLKIQRTERGDSAVYLCASSFSTGYPPDTQYFGPGTRLTVL.

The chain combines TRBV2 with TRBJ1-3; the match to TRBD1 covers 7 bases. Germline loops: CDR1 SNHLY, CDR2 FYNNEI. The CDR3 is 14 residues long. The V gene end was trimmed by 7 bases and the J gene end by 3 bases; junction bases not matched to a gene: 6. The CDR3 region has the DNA TGTGCCAGCAAGGCGGCAGGGGGTGGAAACACCATATATTTT. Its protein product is CASKAAGGGNTIYF.

Written as DNA, the CDR3 is TGTGCCAGCATGGGGGGCGGTGGCTACACCTTC. This codes for CASMGGGGYTF. The chain couples TRBV6-5 to TRBJ1-2; D perhaps matches TRBD1 (6 bases). The length of the CDR3 is 11 residues. The ends were cut back, 7 bases at V and 7 bases at J, with 10 bases in the middle. Per the germline V gene, CDR1 is MNHEY and CDR2 is SVGAGI.